This TCR beta chain was profiled in a study of T cell repertoires in cytomegalovirus infection. TCRdb called the reads again in MiXCR, with one record for every CDR3 protein. The sample has about 740,000 distinct CDR3 sequences, under 40% seen once. This sequence was found in a human donor in good health (CMV status not recorded). Some clones in this sample may be carry-over from other donors' samples. The sequencing sample was made of PBMCs.

The CDR3 sequence is CASSQTQGDGETQYF. The CDR3 nucleotides are TGCGCCAGCAGCCAAACCCAGGGGGATGGCGAGACCCAGTACTTC. The chain carries TRBV4-1 and TRBJ2-5; 7 positions agree with TRBD1. CDR1 MGHRA and CDR2 YSYEKL come from the germline V gene. Unmatched junction bases numbered 8, after V lost 2 bases and J lost 5 bases. The CDR3 sequence is 15 residues long.